The rows below give T cell receptor beta chains drawn from one sample of a study of T cell repertoires in cytomegalovirus infection. TCRdb reanalysed the reads using MiXCR and keeps one entry per CDR3 protein. The table includes 550,000 to 700,000 distinct CDR3 sequences, about 39% detected once. Antigen specificity for these receptors is unknown. This specimen was cultured PBMCs, taken from culture after CMV antigen stimulation. The receptor set was obtained from a human donor in good health (CMV status not recorded). Some clones in this sample may be carry-over from other donors' samples. CDR3s include the opening cysteine and the closing phenylalanine or tryptophan. D genes are given only for firm matches. Rows give clone size only sometimes, using once, few, many, or a class for an expanded clone.

j_call	clone_size	d_call	v_call	cdr3_aa	cdr3_nt
TRBJ2-7	few	-	TRBV20-1	CRAKAGSYEQYF	TGCAGGGCAAAAGCAGGATCCTACGAGCAGTACTTC
TRBJ1-4	-	-	TRBV7-4	CASSLSDGPMAEKLFF	TGTGCCAGCAGCTTAAGCGATGGGCCGATGGCGGAAAAACTGTTTTTT
TRBJ2-5	-	-	TRBV2	CASSNVGETQYF	TGTGCCAGCAGTAACGTAGGGGAGACCCAGTACTTC
TRBJ1-5	once	TRBD1	TRBV7-9	CASSWTGGEGQPQHF	TGTGCCAGCAGCTGGACAGGGGGCGAAGGTCAGCCCCAGCATTTT
TRBJ2-1	once	TRBD2	TRBV11-2	CASSYTPAGGNEQFF	TGTGCCAGCAGCTACACCCCGGCGGGGGGGAATGAGCAGTTCTTC
TRBJ2-7	-	TRBD2	TRBV12-5	CASGRPRLARTYEQYF	TGTGCTAGTGGTCGTCCCCGACTAGCGCGGACCTACGAGCAGTACTTC
TRBJ2-4	-	-	TRBV6-4	CFTGDIQYF	TGTTTCACGGGAGACATTCAGTACTTC
TRBJ1-6	-	-	TRBV6-5	CASSYWGYDNSPLHF	TGTGCCAGCAGTTACTGGGGATACGATAATTCACCCCTCCACTTT
TRBJ2-7	-	-	TRBV14	CASSQTPGYSYEQYF	TGTGCCAGCAGCCAAACCCCCGGATACTCCTACGAGCAGTACTTC
TRBJ1-3	-	-	TRBV7-2	CASSLAASGRNTIYF	TGTGCCAGCAGCTTAGCGGCCAGTGGAAGAAACACCATATATTTT
TRBJ2-1	-	-	TRBV19	CASSNIDEQFF	TGTGCCAGTAGTAACATAGATGAGCAGTTCTTC
TRBJ1-1	-	-	TRBV6-1	CASSEGGGDTEAFF	TGTGCCAGCAGTGAAGGGGGGGGCGACACTGAAGCTTTCTTT
TRBJ2-7	few	-	TRBV7-2	CASSLSPGTAGYEQYF	TGTGCCAGCAGCTTATCTCCGGGAACAGCCGGCTACGAGCAGTACTTC
TRBJ2-1	few	TRBD2	TRBV2	CASSYILGGRGVNEQFF	TGTGCCAGCAGTTATATCCTTGGCGGGAGAGGGGTCAATGAGCAGTTCTTC
TRBJ1-2	few	-	TRBV7-2	CASSSDYGYTF	TGTGCCAGCAGTTCCGACTATGGCTACACCTTC
TRBJ2-3	-	TRBD1	TRBV7-6	CASSLDLGQGYGTQYF	TGTGCCAGCAGCTTAGACCTCGGACAGGGGTATGGCACGCAGTATTTT
TRBJ1-6	few	-	TRBV10-3	CAIRDNNNSPLHF	TGTGCCATCCGGGACAACAATAATTCACCCCTCCACTTT
TRBJ2-1	few	TRBD2	TRBV12-3/TRBV12-4	CASSLSGGNNNEQFF	TGTGCCAGCAGTTTGAGCGGGGGGAACAACAATGAGCAGTTCTTC